The entry below gives a single T cell receptor (beta chain) sequence along with its context. Its antigen is undetermined. Looked up from germline, CDR1 is SGHTS and CDR2 is YDEGEE. The CDR3 sequence is 15 residues long. Trimming stripped 0 bases from V and 7 bases from J, with 14 bases between. The entry originates in a study of T cell responses to AZD1222 COVID-19 vaccine. Study results and limitations: Clonal diversity was possibly underestimated; the donors were predominantly white British and more often female. Baseline serology detected seropositivity in only six AZD1222 recipients.

This table comes from immunoSEQ multiplex PCR, and its TCRdb copy is limited to in-frame clones, with some not included. This sample has tens of thousands of clones, with about 91% found just once. The source is an adult who received the AZD1222 COVID-19 vaccine. The chain couples TRBV5-8 to TRBJ1-5, with D possibly being TRBD1 (6 bases). The source material was peripheral blood, sampled 28 days after the second AZD1222 dose. DNA of the CDR3: TGTGCCAGCAGCTTGGCGGGGGCCCGCGGGCAGCCCCAGCATTTT. Its protein product is CASSLAGARGQPQHF.